Presented here are 25 T cell receptor beta chains from one specimen sequenced in a study of vaccination and CD4 T cells after COVID-19. No antigen has been identified for these receptors. Treatment given: roughly 11-day PBMC culture with coronavirus spike peptide pools or control peptides (ViraFEST assay). Scientists ran DNA taken from cultured CD4+ T cells through the Oncomine TCR Beta short-read assay for sequencing. TCRdb passed the PCR reads through MiXCR, listing each CDR3 protein once. The sample consists of 9,000 to 10,000 distinct CDR3 sequences, 66% of them appearing once. The sample comprised CD4+ T cells from blood, cultured in vitro. These receptor sequences come from a human donor who had recovered from COVID-19.

The chain combines TRBV10-3 with TRBJ1-5; TRBD1 is a possible D gene (6 bases). Germline V gene data show CDR1 as ENHRY and CDR2 as SYGVKD. V lost 8 bases and J lost 1, with 12 bases in between. The length of the CDR3 is 14 residues. CDR3 nucleotide sequence: TGTGCCATCGGGGGGCTAGGAAGCAATCAGCCCCAGCATTTT. This gives the protein CAIGGLGSNQPQHF.

Only a few counts were recorded for this clonotype. The chain recombines TRBV24-1 with TRBJ2-3, with 11 bases matching TRBD2. The V gene's germline CDR1 is KGHDR and CDR2 SFDVKD. This CDR3 spans 16 amino acids. V was clipped by 8 bases and J by 0 bases; unmatched bases: 6. The CDR3 is CATMPSGGPSTDTQYF. The DNA of the CDR3 is TGTGCCACCATGCCTAGCGGGGGGCCGAGCACAGATACGCAGTATTTT.

The sample holds a few counts of this clonotype. The V call is TRBV20-1, the J call TRBJ1-1; D possibly corresponds to TRBD1 (6 bases). The CDR3 extends over 12 amino acids. Germline lookup yields CDR1 DFQATT and CDR2 SNEGSKA (reference sequence). V was shortened by 5 bases and J by 7 bases, with 14 bases between the two germline ends. Written as DNA, the CDR3 is TGCAGTGCTTACCACGGCAGGGGTGAAGCTTTCTTT. Its protein product is CSAYHGRGEAFF.

This clonotype has only a few counts. CDR3: CASNAQGLSNQPQHF. CDR3 sequence (DNA): TGTGCCAGTAACGCACAGGGGTTAAGCAATCAGCCCCAGCATTTT. The chain links TRBV19 to TRBJ1-5, with 7 bases aligning to TRBD1. Germline CDR1 and CDR2: LNHDA and SQIVND (reference sequence). V lost 7 bases to trimming and J lost 1 base; unmatched junction nucleotides: 7. This CDR3 contains 15 residues. Using reference TRBV19 and TRBJ1-5 for the parts outside the CDR3, the full variable domain is DGGITQSPKYLFRKEGQNVTLSCEQNLNHDAMYWYRQDPGQGLRLIYYSQIVNDFQKGDIAEGYSVSREKKESFPLTVTSAQKNPTAFYLCASNAQGLSNQPQHFGDGTRLSIL.

This clonotype was counted only a few times. The chain links TRBV19 to TRBJ2-2, with 8 bases identical to TRBD1. The CDR3 loop spans 16 amino acids. Trimming removed 2 bases from V and 5 bases from J; junction bases left unmatched: 7. Germline V gene data show CDR1 as LNHDA and CDR2 as SQIVND (reference sequence). CDR3 DNA: TGTGCCAGTAGTATATCCGGGACAGGTGGGACCGGGGAGCTGTTTTTT. Encoded protein: CASSISGTGGTGELFF.

V and J are TRBV20-1 and TRBJ2-3, with 8 bases aligning to TRBD2. This CDR3 comprises 13 residues. Germline loops: CDR1 DFQATT, CDR2 SNEGSKA (reference sequence). V trimming: 3 bases; J trimming: 4 bases; junction bases outside the gene matches: 3. Here the CDR3 DNA reads TGCAGTGCTAGCGGGGGGGCTCCAGATACGCAGTATTTT. The encoded protein is CSASGGAPDTQYF.

V and J are TRBV30 and TRBJ1-5, with TRBD1 matching 7 bases. This CDR3 is built from 13 residues. Germline V CDR1 and CDR2: GTSNPN, SVGIG (reference sequence). V dropped 2 bases and J dropped 6; count of bases not matched to a gene: 4. CDR3 sequence: CAWSSSGGQPQHF. The CDR3 DNA reads as TGTGCCTGGAGTTCCTCAGGGGGTCAGCCCCAGCATTTT.

CDR3 DNA: TGCAGTGGAGAACAGGGTTCTGGCTATGGCTACACCTTC. Its translation is CSGEQGSGYGYTF. J is TRBJ1-2 and V is TRBV20-1, with D maybe TRBD1 (6 bases). V was trimmed by 7 bases and J by 4 bases, leaving 16 bases between them. There are 13 residues in the CDR3. Germline CDR1 reads DFQATT; CDR2 reads SNEGSKA (reference sequence).

The chain couples TRBV20-1 to TRBJ1-2, with D unresolved. The CDR3 has 13 residues. V was trimmed by 3 bases and J by 2 bases, leaving 10 bases between them. Germline V CDR1 and CDR2: DFQATT, SNEGSKA (reference sequence). This CDR3 is CSASPVTNYGYTF. The CDR3 bases are TGCAGTGCTAGTCCGGTTACCAACTATGGCTACACCTTC.

This clonotype showed up just once. This sequence joins TRBV27 and TRBJ1-3; TRBD1 matches 7 bases. In germline, CDR1 is MNHEY, CDR2 SMNVEV (reference sequence). This CDR3 contains 13 residues. V dropped 8 bases and J dropped 2; count of bases not matched to a gene: 3. CDR3 sequence reads: CASGRGTGNTIYF. In DNA form, the CDR3 reads TGTGCCAGCGGCAGGGGGACTGGAAACACCATATATTTT.

The count of this clonotype is one. The gene calls are TRBV14 and TRBJ2-3, with D unclear. Per germline, CDR1 SGHDN and CDR2 FVKESK. The CDR3 has 14 amino acids. V was cut by 1 base and J by 8 bases, with 13 bases left in between. CDR3 residues: CASSQGARSVTQYF. The CDR3 nucleotides are TGTGCCAGCAGCCAAGGGGCTAGGTCAGTTACGCAGTATTTT.

The V and J genes are TRBV6-1 and TRBJ2-2; maybe TRBD1 (6 bases). CDR3 length equals 17 residues. The ends were cut back, 5 bases at V and 0 bases at J, with 16 bases in the middle. Germline CDR1 and CDR2: MNHNS and SASEGT. CDR3 DNA: TGTGCCAGCAGTCATCGGAGGACAGCCACGAACACCGGGGAGCTGTTTTTT. It specifies CASSHRRTATNTGELFF.

The chain employs TRBV20-1 and TRBJ2-4, with D perhaps matching TRBD2 (5 bases). Germline CDR1 is DFQATT and CDR2 is SNEGSKA (reference sequence). The CDR3 is 16 amino acids. Trimming pared 5 bases from V and 0 bases from J, leaving 17 bases between. The CDR3 is CSAARGSVLAKNIQYF. CDR3 nucleotide sequence: TGCAGTGCTGCCCGAGGTAGCGTCTTAGCCAAAAACATTCAGTACTTC.

This clonotype has only a few counts. The chain couples TRBV19 to TRBJ1-1; D might be TRBD1 (6 bases). Germline values: CDR1 LNHDA, CDR2 SQIVND (reference sequence). The length of the CDR3 is 15 residues. Deletions cut 4 bases from V and 3 bases from J, with 15 bases between. The CDR3 region has the DNA TGTGCCAGTAGTACCCGGACAGTGAGAGACACTGAAGCTTTCTTT. Encoded protein: CASSTRTVRDTEAFF.

V usage is TRBV20-1 and J usage is TRBJ1-5, with unresolved D. The CDR3 runs to 13 residues. Deletions cut 4 bases from V and 3 bases from J, with 10 bases between. CDR1 DFQATT and CDR2 SNEGSKA come from the germline V gene (reference sequence). Written as DNA, the CDR3 is TGCAGTGCTAAGCCCTGGGACAATCAGCCCCAGCATTTT. Protein: CSAKPWDNQPQHF.

This chain connects TRBV6-2 or TRBV6-3 to TRBJ1-2, with TRBD1 as a possible D gene (6 bases). V was trimmed by 6 bases and J by 0 bases, leaving 17 bases between them. The CDR3 consists of 16 residues. Germline lookup yields CDR1 MNHEY and CDR2 SVGEGT. The CDR3 region has the DNA TGTGCCAGCAGCCGCCATCGACAGGAATCTAACTATGGCTACACCTTC. Translated, it gives CASSRHRQESNYGYTF.

As DNA, the CDR3 is TGTGCCACCAGTGAGTCATCTGGGTCCTACGAGCAGTACTTC. It codes for CATSESSGSYEQYF. This chain joins TRBV24-1 and TRBJ2-7; D uncertain. The CDR3 contains 14 residues. Trimming stripped 4 bases from V and 1 base from J, with 10 bases between. From germline, CDR1 is KGHDR and CDR2 SFDVKD.

This clonotype has a single count. J is TRBJ2-2 and V is TRBV10-3; maybe TRBD1 (6 bases). CDR3 size: 14 residues. CDR1 and CDR2 from the germline V gene are ENHRY and SYGVKD. Trimming cost V 2 bases and J 7 bases, with 11 bases left between them. The CDR3 DNA reads as TGTGCCATCAGTGAGGGTCAGGGGATCGGGGAGCTGTTTTTT. Residues: CAISEGQGIGELFF.

The chain is built from TRBV25-1 and TRBJ2-3; D uncertain. The CDR3 extends over 15 amino acids. From germline, CDR1 is MGHDK and CDR2 SYGVNS. V shed 3 bases and J shed 2 bases, with 12 bases lying between them. CDR3 coding DNA: TGTGCCAGCAGTGATGGGCAGCTATACACAGATACGCAGTATTTT. Amino acid sequence: CASSDGQLYTDTQYF.

For this clonotype: Relative to the germline gene, one junction end is altered; a read error may explain this. The chain joins TRBV7-2 to TRBJ1-1, with a weak D call TRBD1 (5 bases). The CDR3 has 16 residues. Per germline, CDR1 SGHTA and CDR2 FQGNSA. This chain's CDR3 is CASSQDRMGLNTEAFF. The CDR3 region has the DNA TGCGCCAGCAGCCAAGATCGGATGGGGCTGAACACTGAAGCTTTCTTT.

The genes are TRBV27 and TRBJ1-1; 8 bases are shared with TRBD1. The germline V gene has CDR1 MNHEY and CDR2 SMNVEV (reference sequence). V shed 5 bases, J shed 4 bases, and the junction held 9 bases outside the gene matches. The CDR3 runs to 15 residues. CDR3: CASSPLDRDSTEAFF. The DNA for the CDR3 is TGTGCCAGCAGTCCCCTGGACAGGGATAGCACTGAAGCTTTCTTT.

DNA for the CDR3: TGTGCCAGCTCACCACTGACAGGGAACTATGGCTACACCTTC. Translating gives CASSPLTGNYGYTF. The chain couples TRBV18 to TRBJ1-2, with TRBD1 matching 7 bases. The CDR3 sequence is 14 residues long. The V segment lost 1 base and the J segment 2 bases; nucleotides outside the gene matches: 1. Germline lookup yields CDR1 KGHSH and CDR2 LQKENI.

This clonotype has more than one count but fewer than ten. V gene TRBV20-1 combines with J gene TRBJ2-2; D perhaps matches TRBD1 (6 bases). Deletions cut 6 bases from V and 0 bases from J, with 14 bases between. In germline, CDR1 is DFQATT, CDR2 SNEGSKA (reference sequence). The CDR3 totals 15 residues. CDR3 in amino acids: CSARGSGSNTGELFF. The CDR3 nucleotides are TGCAGTGCGAGGGGGTCGGGCTCGAACACCGGGGAGCTGTTTTTT.

This clonotype qualifies as large. This rearrangement joins TRBV7-2 to TRBJ2-5, with 7 bases aligning to TRBD2. The CDR3 length is 13 residues. The junction had 1 base not matched to a gene; V was cut back by 2 bases and J by 4 bases. CDR1 is SGHTA, CDR2 FQGNSA, per germline. This chain's CDR3 is CASSLSGGETQYF. DNA of the CDR3: TGTGCCAGCAGCTTATCGGGAGGAGAGACCCAGTACTTC.

This clonotype was counted between two and nine times. The chain uses TRBV6-4 and TRBJ2-7; D unresolved. Germline-derived CDR1 and CDR2 are MRHNA and SNTAGT. The CDR3 contains 14 residues. V was shortened by 3 bases and J by 7 bases, with 16 bases between the two germline ends. This chain's CDR3 is CASSDNSLGSEQYF. DNA of the CDR3: TGTGCCAGCAGTGATAACTCCCTAGGGTCTGAGCAGTACTTC.